The source of this T cell receptor beta chain is a study of cytomegalovirus exposure and HLA in healthy donors. Germline assignment: CDR1 SGHDT and CDR2 YYEEEE. The CDR3 loop spans 14 amino acids. V was pared by 2 bases and J by 4 bases, with 13 bases between. The PCR used 60 Vbeta and 13 Jbeta primers. The method was immunoSEQ multiplex PCR; TCRdb's version includes in-frame clones alone and lacks a portion of them. The data show tens of thousands of clones, roughly 78% seen once. J is TRBJ2-7 and V is TRBV5-6; tentatively, D is TRBD1 (6 bases). The sequencing input was PBMCs. The receptor's source is a man aged 40-49 years in good health and CMV-seronegative. The CDR3 loop reads CASSFGQISYEQYF. In nucleotides, the CDR3 is TGTGCCAGCAGCTTCGGACAGATTAGTTACGAGCAGTACTTC.